These 2 T cell receptor beta chains were sequenced from one sample in a study of blood T cell repertoires in COVID-19. Using immunoSEQ multiplex PCR, the repertoire was profiled, and TCRdb retains in-frame clones only, with some absent. The data contain over 200,000 clones, about 88% of them seen just once; the ten biggest clones take up approximately 3.7%. Material for sequencing was peripheral blood. All receptors come from a man aged 55 to 69 who had recovered from COVID-19.

V is TRBV3-1 (or the pseudogene TRBV3-2) and J is TRBJ1-3, with a possible D match to TRBD1 (6 bases). The V gene's germline CDR1 is LGHDT and CDR2 YNNKEL (reference sequence). Trimming removed 2 bases at V and 0 bases at J, with 11 bases between. This CDR3 comprises 16 residues. The DNA for the CDR3 is TGTGCCAGCAGCCAAACACAGGGCTCCTCTGGAAACACCATATATTTT. Protein product: CASSQTQGSSGNTIYF.

The chain is built from TRBV11-3 and TRBJ2-3; 8 positions agree with TRBD1. The CDR3 covers 14 residues. CDR1 SGHNT and CDR2 YENEEA come from the germline V gene. The V and J ends lost 5 bases and 5 bases, in that order; junction bases with no gene match: 6. CDR3 sequence reads: CASSDRGRGDTQYF. In DNA, the CDR3 is TGTGCCAGCAGCGACAGGGGCCGGGGAGATACGCAGTATTTT.